The entry below gives a single T cell receptor beta chain sequence along with its context. This entry comes from a study of blood T cell repertoires in COVID-19. Measured with immunoSEQ multiplex PCR; TCRdb has only the in-frame clones, and not every one. The table records around 71,000 clones, 86% of them present only once. This CDR3 is built from 14 residues. The germline gives CDR1 MNHEY, CDR2 SVGAGI. Trimming took off 6 bases at V and 2 bases at J, with 14 bases between the two ends. This chain links TRBV6-5 with TRBJ2-7; D is perhaps TRBD2 (6 bases). Sequencing was performed on peripheral blood. The sequence was obtained from a woman aged 60-70 years with acute or convalescent COVID-19. CDR3 region: CASSHWREPYEQYF. In DNA form, the CDR3 reads TGTGCCAGCAGCCATTGGAGGGAGCCCTACGAGCAGTACTTC.